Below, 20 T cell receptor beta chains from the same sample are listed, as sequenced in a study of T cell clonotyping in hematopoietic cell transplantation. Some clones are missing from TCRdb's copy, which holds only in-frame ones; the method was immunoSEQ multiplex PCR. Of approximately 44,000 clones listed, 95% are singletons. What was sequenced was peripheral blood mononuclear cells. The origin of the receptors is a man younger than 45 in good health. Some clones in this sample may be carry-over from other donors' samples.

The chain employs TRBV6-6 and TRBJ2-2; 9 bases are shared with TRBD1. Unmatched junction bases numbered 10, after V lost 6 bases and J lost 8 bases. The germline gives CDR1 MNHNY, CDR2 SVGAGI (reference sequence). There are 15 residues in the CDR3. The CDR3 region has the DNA TGTGCCAGCAGGGGCGGGACAGGGATTTCGGGGGAGCTGTTTTTT. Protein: CASRGGTGISGELFF.

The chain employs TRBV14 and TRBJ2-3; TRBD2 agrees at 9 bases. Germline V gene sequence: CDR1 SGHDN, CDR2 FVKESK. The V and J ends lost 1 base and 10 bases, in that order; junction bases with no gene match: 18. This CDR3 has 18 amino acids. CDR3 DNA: TGTGCCAGCAGCCAAGGATGGACACTAGCGGGTACCGATACGCCGCAGTATTTT. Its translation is CASSQGWTLAGTDTPQYF.

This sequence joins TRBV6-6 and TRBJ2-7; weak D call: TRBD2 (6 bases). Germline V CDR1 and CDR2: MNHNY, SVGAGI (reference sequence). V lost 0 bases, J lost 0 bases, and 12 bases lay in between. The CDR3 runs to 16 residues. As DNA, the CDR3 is TGTGCCAGCAGTTACTCGACCTGGCGGGACTCCTACGAGCAGTACTTC. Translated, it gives CASSYSTWRDSYEQYF.

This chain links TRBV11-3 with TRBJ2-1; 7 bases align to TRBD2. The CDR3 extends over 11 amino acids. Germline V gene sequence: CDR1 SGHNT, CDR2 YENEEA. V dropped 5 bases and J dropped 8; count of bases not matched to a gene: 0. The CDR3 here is CASSREDEQFF. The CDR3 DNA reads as TGTGCCAGCAGCCGGGAGGATGAGCAGTTCTTC.

The DNA of the CDR3 is TGTGCCAGCAGCCTACTCTTACGGGAGAAGTTTGAGCAGTTCTTC. This sequence encodes CASSLLLREKFEQFF. This chain connects TRBV11-2 to TRBJ2-1; possibly TRBD2 for D (6 bases). The V gene's germline CDR1 is SGHAT and CDR2 FQNNGV. This CDR3 has 15 residues. Trimming cost V 5 bases and J 9 bases, with 20 bases left between them.

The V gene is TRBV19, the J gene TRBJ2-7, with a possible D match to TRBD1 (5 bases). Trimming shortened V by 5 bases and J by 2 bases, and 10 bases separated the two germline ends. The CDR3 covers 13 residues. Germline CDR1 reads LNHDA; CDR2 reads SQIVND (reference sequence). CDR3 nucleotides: TGTGCCAGTAGTGTAGGGGTGACCTACGAGCAGTACTTC. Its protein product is CASSVGVTYEQYF.

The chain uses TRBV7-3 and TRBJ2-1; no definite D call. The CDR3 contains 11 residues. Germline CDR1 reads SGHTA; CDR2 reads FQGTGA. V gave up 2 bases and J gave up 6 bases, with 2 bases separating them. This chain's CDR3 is CASSLGNEQFF. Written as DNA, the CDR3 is TGTGCCAGCAGCTTAGGCAATGAGCAGTTCTTC.

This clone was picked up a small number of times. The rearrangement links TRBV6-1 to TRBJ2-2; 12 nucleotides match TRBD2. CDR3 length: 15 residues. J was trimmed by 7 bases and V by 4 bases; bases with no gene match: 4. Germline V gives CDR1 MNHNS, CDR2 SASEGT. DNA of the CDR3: TGTGCCAGCAGTGGGACTAGCGGGGACGTCGGGGAGCTGTTTTTT. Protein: CASSGTSGDVGELFF.

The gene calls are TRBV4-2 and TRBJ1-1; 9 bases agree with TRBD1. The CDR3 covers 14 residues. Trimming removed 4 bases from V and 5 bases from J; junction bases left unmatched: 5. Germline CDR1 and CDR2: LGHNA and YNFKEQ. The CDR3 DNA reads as TGTGCCAGCAGCCGAGGGACAGGGCGTACTGAAGCTTTCTTT. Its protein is CASSRGTGRTEAFF.

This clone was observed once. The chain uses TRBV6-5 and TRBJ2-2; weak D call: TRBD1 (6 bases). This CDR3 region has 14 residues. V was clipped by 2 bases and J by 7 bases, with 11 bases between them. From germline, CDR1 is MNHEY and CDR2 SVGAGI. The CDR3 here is CASSYDRLVGELFF. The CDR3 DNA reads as TGTGCCAGCAGTTACGACAGGCTGGTCGGGGAGCTGTTTTTT.

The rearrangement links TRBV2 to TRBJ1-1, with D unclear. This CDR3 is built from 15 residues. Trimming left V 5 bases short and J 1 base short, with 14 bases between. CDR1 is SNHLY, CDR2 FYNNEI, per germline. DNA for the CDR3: TGTGCCAGCAGTCTATACACGCTCCAGAACACTGAAGCTTTCTTT. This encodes CASSLYTLQNTEAFF.

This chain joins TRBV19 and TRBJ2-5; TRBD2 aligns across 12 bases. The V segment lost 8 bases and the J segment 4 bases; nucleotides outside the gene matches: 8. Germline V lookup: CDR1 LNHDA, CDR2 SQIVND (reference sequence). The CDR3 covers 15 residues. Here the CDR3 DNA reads TGTGCCAGTGGTAGACTAGCGGGAGACAGAGAGACCCAGTACTTC. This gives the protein CASGRLAGDRETQYF.

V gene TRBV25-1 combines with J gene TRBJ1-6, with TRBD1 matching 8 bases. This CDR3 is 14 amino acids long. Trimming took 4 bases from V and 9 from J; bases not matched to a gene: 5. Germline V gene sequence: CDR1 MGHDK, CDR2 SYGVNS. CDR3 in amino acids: CASSVTGGGSPLHF. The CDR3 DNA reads TGTGCCAGCAGTGTCACAGGGGGAGGTTCACCCCTCCACTTT.

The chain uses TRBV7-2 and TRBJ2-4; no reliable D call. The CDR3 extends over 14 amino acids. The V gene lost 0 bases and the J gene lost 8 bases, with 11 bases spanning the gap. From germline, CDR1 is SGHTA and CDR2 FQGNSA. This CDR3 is CASSLAQTLHIQYF. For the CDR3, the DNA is TGTGCCAGCAGCTTAGCGCAGACTCTGCACATTCAGTACTTC.

This CDR3 is CASGVRGREFF. As DNA, the CDR3 is TGTGCCAGTGGCGTTAGAGGACGGGAGTTCTTC. This chain links TRBV19 with TRBJ2-1; the D is unclear. The CDR3 runs to 11 residues. Germline CDR1 is LNHDA and CDR2 is SQIVND (reference sequence). Trimming removed 8 bases at V and 14 bases at J, with 16 bases between. Looking up the rest from reference TRBV19 and TRBJ2-1 gives the full variable domain: DGGITQSPKYLFRKEGQNVTLSCEQNLNHDAMYWYRQDPGQGLRLIYYSQIVNDFQKGDIAEGYSVSREKKESFPLTVTSAQKNPTAFYLCASGVRGREFFGPGTRLTVL.

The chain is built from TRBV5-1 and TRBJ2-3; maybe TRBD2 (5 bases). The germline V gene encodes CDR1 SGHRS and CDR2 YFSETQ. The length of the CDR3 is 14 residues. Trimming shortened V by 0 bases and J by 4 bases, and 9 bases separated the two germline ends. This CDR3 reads CASSLGLKSDTQYF. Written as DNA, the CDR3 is TGCGCCAGCAGCTTGGGACTAAAATCAGATACGCAGTATTTT.

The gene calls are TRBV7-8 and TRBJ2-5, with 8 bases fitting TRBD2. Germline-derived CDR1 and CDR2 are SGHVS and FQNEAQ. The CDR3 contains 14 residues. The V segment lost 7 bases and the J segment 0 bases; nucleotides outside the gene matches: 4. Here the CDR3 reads CASIGGGYQETQYF. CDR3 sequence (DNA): TGTGCCAGCATCGGGGGGGGGTACCAAGAGACCCAGTACTTC.

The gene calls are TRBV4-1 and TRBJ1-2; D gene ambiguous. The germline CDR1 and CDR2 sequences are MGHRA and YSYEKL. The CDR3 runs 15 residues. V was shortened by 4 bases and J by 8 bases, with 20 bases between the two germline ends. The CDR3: CASSRLPFSKEGYTF. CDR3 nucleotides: TGCGCCAGCAGCCGATTACCATTTTCCAAGGAGGGCTACACCTTC.

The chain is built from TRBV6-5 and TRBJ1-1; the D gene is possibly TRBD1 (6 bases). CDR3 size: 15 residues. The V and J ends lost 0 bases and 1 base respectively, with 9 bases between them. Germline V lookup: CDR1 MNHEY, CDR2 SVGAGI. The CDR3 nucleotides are TGTGCCAGCAGTTACTCGTCAGGGGCGAACACTGAAGCTTTCTTT. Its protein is CASSYSSGANTEAFF.

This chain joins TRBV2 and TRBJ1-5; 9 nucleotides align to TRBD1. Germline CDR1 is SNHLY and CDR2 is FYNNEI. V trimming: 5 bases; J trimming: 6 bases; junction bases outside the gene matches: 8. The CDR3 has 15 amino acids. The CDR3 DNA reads TGTGCCAGCAGTTTTATCGGACAGGGGCGTCAGCCCCAGCATTTT. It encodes CASSFIGQGRQPQHF.